The entry that follows covers one T cell receptor (beta chain) sequence. The data stem from a study of T-cell memory formation after mild COVID-19. TCRdb reprocessed the 5' RACE reads via MiXCR and lists one record per CDR3 protein. Here the sample spans 150,000 to 200,000 distinct CDR3 sequences, 15% to 20% being singletons. Germline V gene sequence: CDR1 SGHNT, CDR2 YENEEA. This CDR3 is built from 13 residues. V dropped 8 bases and J dropped 6 bases, with 16 bases sitting between them. The chain couples TRBV11-3 to TRBJ1-1; a weak D match, TRBD1 (6 bases). The source is an adult woman who had mild COVID-19 (a few samples of this study predate the infection). Cell type and time point are not known. The sequenced sample consisted of PBMCs or a T cell subset sorted from them (not recorded which). The CDR3 nucleotides are TGTGCCAGCGGGCCGGGACATATCCCTGAAGCTTTCTTT. As protein: CASGPGHIPEAFF.